This T cell receptor beta chain was observed in a study of T cells in Graves' hyperthyroidism and ophthalmopathy. RNA transcripts served as the template for amplifying TCR beta CDR3 regions. The HTBI primer set served for first-round RT-PCR of the TCR CDR3. TCRdb analysed the multiplex PCR reads with MiXCR anew, one entry per CDR3 protein. The sample has about 180,000 distinct CDR3 sequences, approximately 17% seen once. This clonotype was seen at least ten times. The TCR comes from a woman between 45 and 65 years old with Graves' hyperthyroidism. The sample was blood.

The CDR3 sequence is CASSFSSNNQPQHF. DNA of the CDR3: TGTGCCAGCAGTTTTTCGTCTAACAATCAGCCCCAGCATTTT. The V and J genes are TRBV27 and TRBJ1-5; no definite D call. The CDR3 covers 14 residues. Germline V gene sequence: CDR1 MNHEY, CDR2 SMNVEV (reference sequence). V lost 3 bases and J lost 3, with 9 bases in between.